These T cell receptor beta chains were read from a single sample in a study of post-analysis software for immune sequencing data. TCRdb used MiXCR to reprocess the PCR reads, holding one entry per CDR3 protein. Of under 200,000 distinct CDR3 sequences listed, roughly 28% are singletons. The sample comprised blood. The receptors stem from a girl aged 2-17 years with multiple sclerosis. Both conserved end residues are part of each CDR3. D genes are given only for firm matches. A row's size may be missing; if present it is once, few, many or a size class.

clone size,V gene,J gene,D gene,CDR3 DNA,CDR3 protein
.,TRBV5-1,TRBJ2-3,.,TGCGCCAGCGGCGAGGGGGGACCGAGCACAGATACGCAGTATTTT,CASGEGGPSTDTQYF
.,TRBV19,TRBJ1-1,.,TGTGCCAGTAGTATAGGTCCGGGGACGATCACTGAAGCTTTCTTT,CASSIGPGTITEAFF
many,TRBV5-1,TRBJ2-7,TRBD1,TGCGCCAGCAGCTTCAACAGGGGATCCTACGAGCAGTACTTC,CASSFNRGSYEQYF
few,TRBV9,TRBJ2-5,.,TGTGCCAGCAGCAGGACAGAGGAGACCCAGTACTTC,CASSRTEETQYF
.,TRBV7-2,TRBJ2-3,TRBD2,TGTGCCAGCAGCTGGGGGACTAGCGGGGGGCCCCGCACAGATACGCAGTATTTT,CASSWGTSGGPRTDTQYF
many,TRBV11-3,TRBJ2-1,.,TGTGCCAGCAGCTTAGAAGGCAGGGTGGGTGAGCAGTTCTTC,CASSLEGRVGEQFF
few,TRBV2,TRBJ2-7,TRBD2,TGTGCCAGCGACGGACTAGCGGGAGGTGAGCAGTACTTC,CASDGLAGGEQYF
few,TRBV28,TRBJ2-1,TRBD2,TGTGCCAGCAGTTGGGGGGGGTCCTACAATGAGCCGTTCTTC,CASSWGGSYNEPFF
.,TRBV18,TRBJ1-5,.,TGTGCCAGCTCACCGGGGTTGCGTCAGCCCCAGCATTTT,CASSPGLRQPQHF
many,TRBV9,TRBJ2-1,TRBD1,TGTGCCAGCAGCGCCCTCGGGCAGGGGGCCTACAATGAGCAGTTCTTC,CASSALGQGAYNEQFF
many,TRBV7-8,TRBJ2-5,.,TGTGCCAGCAGCAAAGCCCGACAGGGAGGCGTAGAGACCCAGTACTTC,CASSKARQGGVETQYF
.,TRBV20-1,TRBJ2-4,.,TGCAGTGCCGGGGGGACCAGGGGGCTGCTAGCCAAAAACATTCAGTACTTC,CSAGGTRGLLAKNIQYF
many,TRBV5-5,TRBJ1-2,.,TGTGCCAGCAGCTTGGGCCACTCTTTTCAGGGCTACACCTTC,CASSLGHSFQGYTF
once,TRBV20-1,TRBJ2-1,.,TGCAGTGCTAGAGCCGTTATCGGGAATGAGCAGTTCTTC,CSARAVIGNEQFF
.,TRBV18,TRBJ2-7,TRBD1,TGTGCCAGCTCACGATTTGACACCGGACAGGCCGAGCAGTACTTC,CASSRFDTGQAEQYF
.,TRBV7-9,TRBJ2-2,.,TGTGCCAGCAGCTCCCCCGTGTCCGGGGAGCGGTTTTTT,CASSSPVSGERFF
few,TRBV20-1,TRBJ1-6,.,TGCAGTGCTAGAGATCCAGGGCGGAATTCACCCCTCCACTTT,CSARDPGRNSPLHF
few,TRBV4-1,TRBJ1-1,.,TGCGCCAGCAGCCCCCGGTTGAGGGACACTGAAGCTTTCTTT,CASSPRLRDTEAFF
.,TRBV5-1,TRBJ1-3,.,TGCGCCAGCAGCTTGGAGGGAAACACCATATATTTT,CASSLEGNTIYF
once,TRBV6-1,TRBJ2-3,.,TGTGCCAGCAGTGTTGAGAGCGTGGATACGCAGTATTTT,CASSVESVDTQYF
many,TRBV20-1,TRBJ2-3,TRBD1,TGCAGTGCTAGCCCGGGTGACAGGGGAGTAGATACGCAGTATTTT,CSASPGDRGVDTQYF
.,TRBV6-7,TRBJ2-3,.,TGTGCCAGCAGTTACCCGGGACACCTCACAGATACGCAGTATTTT,CASSYPGHLTDTQYF
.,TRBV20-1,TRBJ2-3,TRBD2,TGCAGTGCCCCCACGGGGGGAGGGGCAGATACGCAGTATTTT,CSAPTGGGADTQYF
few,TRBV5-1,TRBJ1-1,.,TGCGCCAGCAGCCGAGACAGCGTCGGGGAAGCTTTCTTT,CASSRDSVGEAFF
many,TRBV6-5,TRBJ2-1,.,TGTGCCACCTGTCCCGACGGAGGATACAATGAGCAGTTCTTC,CATCPDGGYNEQFF
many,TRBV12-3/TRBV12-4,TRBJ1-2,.,TGTGCCAGCAGGGGAGACACTAACTATGGCTACACCTTC,CASRGDTNYGYTF
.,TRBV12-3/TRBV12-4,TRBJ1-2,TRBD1,TGTGCCAGCAGTTTAGGGGCCGGCAGGGGGCCGGGTGGCTACACCTTC,CASSLGAGRGPGGYTF
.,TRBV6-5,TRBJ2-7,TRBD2,TGTGCCAGCAGTTACCTCCAATACACGGGACTAGCGGGAGAGGGTGAGCAGTACTTC,CASSYLQYTGLAGEGEQYF
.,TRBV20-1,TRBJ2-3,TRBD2,TGCAGTGCTCCCTCCCTGAAGACTAGCGGGACCACAGATACGCAGTATTTT,CSAPSLKTSGTTDTQYF
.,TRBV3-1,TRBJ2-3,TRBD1,TGTGCCAGCAGCCTAAACAGGGGGCCTTCAGGTCAGACGCCGCAGTATTTT,CASSLNRGPSGQTPQYF
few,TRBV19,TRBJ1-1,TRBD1,TGTGCCAGTAGTATGTGGGGACAGGGGAGCACTGAAGCTTTCTTT,CASSMWGQGSTEAFF
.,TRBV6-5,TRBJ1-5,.,TGTGCCAGCAGCCCACACTACAGGGTTACAGACCAGCCCCAGCATTTT,CASSPHYRVTDQPQHF
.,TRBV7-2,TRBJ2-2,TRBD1,TGTGCCAGCAGTCAACAGGGGCCCGGGGAGCTGTTTTTT,CASSQQGPGELFF
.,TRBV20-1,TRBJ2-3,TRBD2,TGCAGTGCAAGACTAGCGGGAGGGCCAGGGGATACGCAGTATTTT,CSARLAGGPGDTQYF
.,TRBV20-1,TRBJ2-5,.,TGCAGTGCTGCGGGACGGAAAAAAGAGACCCAGTACTTC,CSAAGRKKETQYF
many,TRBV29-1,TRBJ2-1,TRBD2,TGCAGCGTCACTCTCGGGACTAGCAGTTCTAACGAGCAGTTCTTC,CSVTLGTSSSNEQFF
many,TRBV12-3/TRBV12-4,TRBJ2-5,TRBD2,TGTGCCAGCGCACCGGGGAGGGCCGTATCAGAGACCCAGTACTTC,CASAPGRAVSETQYF
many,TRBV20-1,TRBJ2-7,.,TGCAGTGCCCCCCTAAGTGGATCCGCCTACGAGCAGTACTTC,CSAPLSGSAYEQYF
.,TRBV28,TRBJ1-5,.,TGTGCCAGCAAAGAGTCCCCGGCCGGGGATCCCAGACAGCCCCAGCATTTT,CASKESPAGDPRQPQHF
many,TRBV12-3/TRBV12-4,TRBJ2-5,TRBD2,TGTGCCAGCAGCCAACTAGCGGGGGGGCCCGGAGAGACCCAGTACTTC,CASSQLAGGPGETQYF
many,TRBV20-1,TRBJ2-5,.,TGCAGTGCCCCCCTGGGAGAGACCCAGTACTTC,CSAPLGETQYF
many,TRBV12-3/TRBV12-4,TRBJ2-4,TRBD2,TGTGCCAGCAGCCCGGGAGGAAACATTCAGTACTTC,CASSPGGNIQYF
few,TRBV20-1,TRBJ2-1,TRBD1,TGCAGTGCTAGACGGGACAGGGGGCGAGGAAATGAGCAGTTCTTC,CSARRDRGRGNEQFF
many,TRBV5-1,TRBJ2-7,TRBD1,TGCGCCAGCAGCTCGGGACAGGGCCCCTACGAGCAGTACTTC,CASSSGQGPYEQYF
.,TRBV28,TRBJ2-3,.,TGTGCCAGCACCAAATGGGCGGGTGGAGATACGCAGTATTTT,CASTKWAGGDTQYF
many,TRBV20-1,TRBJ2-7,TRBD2,TGCAGTGCTGCCCTACTAGCGGGAGTCGGTGAGCAGTACTTC,CSAALLAGVGEQYF
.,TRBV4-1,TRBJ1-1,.,TGCGCCAGCAGCCAAGATGGTAGGTGGGGGAACACTGAAGCTTTCTTT,CASSQDGRWGNTEAFF
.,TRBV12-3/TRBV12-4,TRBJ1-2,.,TGTGCCAGCAGTTCCTCCTCAACCTTTAGTTATGGCTACACCTTC,CASSSSSTFSYGYTF
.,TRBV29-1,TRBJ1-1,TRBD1,TGCAGCGTGGTGACAGGGGGGAACACTGAAGCTTTCTTT,CSVVTGGNTEAFF
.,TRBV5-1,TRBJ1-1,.,TGCGCCAGCAGCCAAAGGCGAGGGTATGAGAAAGCTTTCTTT,CASSQRRGYEKAFF
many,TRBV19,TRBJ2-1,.,TGTGCCAGTAGTATGGGACGGAATGAGCAGTTCTTC,CASSMGRNEQFF
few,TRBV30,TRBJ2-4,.,TGTGCCTGGAGTGTGGGCGATTTAGCCAAAAACATTCAGTACTTC,CAWSVGDLAKNIQYF
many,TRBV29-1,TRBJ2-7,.,TGCAGCGTTGAACCCTCCTTGGGAGAGCAGTACTTC,CSVEPSLGEQYF